This note documents a single T cell receptor (beta chain) sequence. This clonotype was seen more than once but under ten times. No cognate antigen has been identified for it. No base-level quality is on record; no much larger clone is a single base apart. Ophthalmopathy patients had moderately to severely active disease, Clinical Activity Score of at least 3, NOSPECS grade of at least 4, and disease duration under 3 months. Anyone with other autoimmune diseases, uncontrolled infections, pregnancy or lactation was excluded from the study. Diagnosis was based on clinical symptoms, serum thyroxine, TRAb, thyroid ultrasound and orbital computed tomography. Using Ficoll-Paque density gradient centrifugation, PBMCs were isolated from 9.5 to 10 ml of fresh peripheral blood. Trizol reagent was used to extract the total RNA, and its quality was then checked on an Agilent 2100 Bioanalyzer. TCR beta CDR3 regions were amplified from RNA transcripts for repertoire sequencing. The first round of RT-PCR was done with HTBI primers and the Qiagen OneStep RT-PCR kit, and was followed by a second round of multiplex PCR, then size selection and purification. Libraries were sequenced on an Illumina HiSeq2000 using paired-end 100 bp reads. On the study's bioinformatics: SOAPnuke was used to process the reads, removing any read that contained adapters or uncalled bases, had a mean Phred below 15, or lacked an exact match to the constant primer or identifier. COPE v1.2.5 was used to merge the high-quality paired reads. Unique nucleotide sequences were defined as clonotypes and aligned to IMGT TRB V, D and J references using MiTCR v1.1. Only V-J combinations with frequency above 0.0001 were analysed, covering approximately 99% of repertoires. For each V-J combination, a TCR clonal expansion and chaos score was defined as F50 clonal expansion divided by the chaos observed in the TCRdist matrix. Features were reduced by Welch's t-statistics and random forest to more than 10 V-J combinations, which fed a naive Bayes classifier. Thyroid-blood repertoire similarity was quantified with the Morisita-Horn index. TCRdb ran its own pipeline on the public reads, namely fastp trimming at Q25 and MiXCR clone calling, and kept in-frame beta chains. One record per CDR3 amino acid sequence lists the most common genes and DNA. In this record, the V and J calls reflect TCRdb's handling and not the investigators' own analysis. Here the sample has almost 750,000 distinct CDR3 sequences; roughly 40% occur a single time. Around 40% of the sample is held by the ten biggest clonotypes.

The data belong to a study of Graves' ophthalmopathy and Graves' hyperthyroidism (dated by TCRdb to the late 2010s). Some background on the complete study: Peripheral blood was collected at initial diagnosis, prior to any treatment. TCR beta repertoire signatures were used to distinguish Graves' ophthalmopathy from Graves' hyperthyroidism and to predict progression to ophthalmopathy. In total, some 140 blood samples were TCR-sequenced: roughly 45 ophthalmopathy, around 75 hyperthyroidism and some 17 hyperthyroidism-to-ophthalmopathy patients. A discovery set of 95 to 100 patients (43 ophthalmopathy, fewer than 60 stable hyperthyroidism) was enrolled to explore V-J signatures distinguishing ophthalmopathy from hyperthyroidism. An independent validation cohort was composed of some 19 hyperthyroidism patients and more than 15 patients who later progressed from hyperthyroidism to ophthalmopathy. In roughly 6 hyperthyroidism patients, the T-cell repertoire of thyroid tissue was compared with the T-cell repertoire of blood. Once sampling was done, hyperthyroidism patients were given methimazole at a starting dose of 30 mg daily, while ophthalmopathy patients were given high-dose intravenous methylprednisolone. What the authors observed across the whole study: In validation, the model predicted ophthalmopathy progression with about 70% sensitivity and roughly 72% specificity; more than ten predicted patients were CT-confirmed with GO in a median of around 6 months. No statistical method was used to set the sample size in advance, and the investigators knew which group each participant was assigned to. Among expanded thyroid clonotypes with frequency above 0.001, most also showed up in blood, which suggests that blood repertoires may reflect the thyroid immune response. In cross-validation, the 13-signature model distinguished ophthalmopathy from stable hyperthyroidism with approximately 90% sensitivity and about 81% specificity, while in the test set the corresponding values were 80% and 75%.

From the cysteine up to the phenylalanine, the CDR3 has a length of 19 residues. Of the read, only the CDR3 DNA is kept; its 57 bases are in frame from base 1. Here V drops 0 bases and J drops 6 bases, and the junction holds 19 bases not matched to any gene. According to the germline V gene (reference sequence), CDR1 reads LNHNV and CDR2 reads YYDKDF. The receptor chain draws on TRBV15 and TRBJ1-1; a stretch of 7 junction bases matches TRBD1. Specimen: peripheral blood. The sequence derives from an adult man with Graves' ophthalmopathy. CDR3 reads: CATSRDKWKKQGGGSEAFF. The nucleotide sequence reads as follows: TGTGCCACCAGCAGAGATAAATGGAAAAAGCAGGGGGGAGGGTCTGAAGCTTTCTTT.